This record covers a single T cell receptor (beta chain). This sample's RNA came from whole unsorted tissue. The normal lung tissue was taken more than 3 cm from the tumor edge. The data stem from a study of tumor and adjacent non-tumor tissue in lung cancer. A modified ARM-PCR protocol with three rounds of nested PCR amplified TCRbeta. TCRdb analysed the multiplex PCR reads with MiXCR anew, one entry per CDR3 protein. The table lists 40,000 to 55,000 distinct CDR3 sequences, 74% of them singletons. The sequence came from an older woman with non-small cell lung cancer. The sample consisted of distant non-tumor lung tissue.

The chain's CDR3 is CISSPTGTENIQYF. CDR3 DNA sequence: TGTATCAGTAGCCCTACCGGGACAGAAAACATTCAGTACTTC. This rearrangement joins TRBV11-2 to TRBJ2-4, with 7 bases identical to TRBD1. This CDR3 is built from 14 residues. Germline CDR1 SGHAT, CDR2 FQNNGV.